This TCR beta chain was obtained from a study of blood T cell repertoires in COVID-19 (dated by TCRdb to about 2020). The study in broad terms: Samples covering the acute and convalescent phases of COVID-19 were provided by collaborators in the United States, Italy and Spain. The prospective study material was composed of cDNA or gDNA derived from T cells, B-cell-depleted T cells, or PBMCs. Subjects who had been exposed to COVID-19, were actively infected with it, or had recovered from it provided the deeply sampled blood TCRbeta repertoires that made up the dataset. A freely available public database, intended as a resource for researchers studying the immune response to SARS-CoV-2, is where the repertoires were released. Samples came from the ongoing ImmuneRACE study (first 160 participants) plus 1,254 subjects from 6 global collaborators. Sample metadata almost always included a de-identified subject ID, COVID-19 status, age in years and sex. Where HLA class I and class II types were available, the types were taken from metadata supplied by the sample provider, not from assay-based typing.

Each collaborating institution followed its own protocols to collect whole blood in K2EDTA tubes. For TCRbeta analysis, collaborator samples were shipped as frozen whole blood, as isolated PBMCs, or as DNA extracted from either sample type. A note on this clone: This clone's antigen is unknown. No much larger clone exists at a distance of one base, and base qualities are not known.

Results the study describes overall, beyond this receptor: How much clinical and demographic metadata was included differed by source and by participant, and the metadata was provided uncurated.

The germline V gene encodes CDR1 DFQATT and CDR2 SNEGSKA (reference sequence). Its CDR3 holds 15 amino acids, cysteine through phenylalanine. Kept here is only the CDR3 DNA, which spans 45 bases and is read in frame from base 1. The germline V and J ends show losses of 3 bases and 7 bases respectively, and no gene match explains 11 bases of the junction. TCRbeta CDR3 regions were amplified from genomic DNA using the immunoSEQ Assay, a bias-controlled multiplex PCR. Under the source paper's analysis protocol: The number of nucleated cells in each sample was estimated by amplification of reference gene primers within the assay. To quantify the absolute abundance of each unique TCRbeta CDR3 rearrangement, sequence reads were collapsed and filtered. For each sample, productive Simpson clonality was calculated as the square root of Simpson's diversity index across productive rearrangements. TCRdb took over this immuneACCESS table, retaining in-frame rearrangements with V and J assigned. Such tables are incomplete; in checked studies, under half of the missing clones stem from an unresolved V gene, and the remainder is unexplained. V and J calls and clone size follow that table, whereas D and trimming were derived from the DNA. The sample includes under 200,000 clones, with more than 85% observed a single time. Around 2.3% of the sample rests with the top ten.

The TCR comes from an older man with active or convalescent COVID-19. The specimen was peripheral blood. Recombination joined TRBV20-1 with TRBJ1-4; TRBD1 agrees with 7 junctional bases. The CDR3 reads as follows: CSASEQTGSFEKLFF. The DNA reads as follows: TGCAGTGCTAGTGAACAGACAGGGTCTTTTGAAAAACTGTTTTTT.